This T cell receptor beta chain was obtained from a study of blood T cell repertoires in COVID-19. Whole-study context: Collection of acute and convalescent COVID-19 samples took place in the United States, Italy and Spain. The analysed material was cDNA or gDNA that came from T cells, B-cell-depleted T cells, or PBMCs.

In the source study's methods: Amplification from reference gene primers served as the basis for estimated nucleated cell counts. Using immunoSEQ multiplex PCR, the repertoire was profiled, and TCRdb retains in-frame clones only, with some absent. V and J calls and clone size are those listed in that table; D and trimming were worked out from the DNA. The repertoire holds about 410,000 clones, with 70% to 90% as singletons. Turning to this clone: An end of the junction does not agree with germline; a read error may underlie this.

Germline CDR1 reads SSHAT; CDR2 reads FNYEAQ (reference sequence). This CDR3 comprises 13 residues. Sequenced sample: peripheral blood. The sequence came from a woman aged 40 to 55 with COVID-19, enrolled during active disease. The chain recombines TRBV7-7 with TRBJ2-7; the D gene is possibly TRBD1 (5 bases). The CDR3 nucleotides are TGTGCTAGCAGCTTAGGGGTTCGGGACGAGCAGTACTTC. It translates to CASSLGVRDEQYF.